Sequencing of this TCR beta chain was carried out in a study of T cell responses to AZD1222 COVID-19 vaccine. Method: immunoSEQ multiplex PCR; TCRdb's copy keeps in-frame clones and lacks some. The sample includes nearly 95,000 clones, nearly 90% seen only once; the top ten take approximately 8.7%. The CDR3 has 15 amino acids. Trimming took off 7 bases at V and 2 bases at J, with 16 bases between the two ends. Germline-derived CDR1 and CDR2 are LNHDA and SQIVND (reference sequence). General study findings and limits: The peak T cell response came first, and repertoires were sampled only after it. The reported proportion of spike-specific TCRs targeting unmutated variant regions was nearly half. The donor group comprised mostly white British people and more females; the analysis possibly underestimated clonal diversity. Spike-specific TCRs gained breadth and depth after people received two AZD1222 doses.

Regarding this clone: Its antigen remains unidentified.

The sample was peripheral blood, taken on day 0 of AZD1222 vaccination. The clonotype was recovered from an adult in good health. V is TRBV19 and J is TRBJ2-3; weak D call: TRBD2 (7 bases). This CDR3 is CASTNRGGLTDTQYF. The DNA for the CDR3 is TGTGCCAGTACCAATAGGGGGGGCCTCACAGATACGCAGTATTTT.